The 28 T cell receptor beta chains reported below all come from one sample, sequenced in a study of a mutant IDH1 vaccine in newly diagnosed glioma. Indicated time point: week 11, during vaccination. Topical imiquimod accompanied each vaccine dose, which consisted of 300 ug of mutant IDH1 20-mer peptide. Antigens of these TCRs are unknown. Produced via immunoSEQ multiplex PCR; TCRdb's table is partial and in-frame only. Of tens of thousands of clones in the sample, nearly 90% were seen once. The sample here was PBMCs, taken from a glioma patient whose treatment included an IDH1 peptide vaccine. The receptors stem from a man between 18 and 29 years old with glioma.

The CDR3 DNA sequence: TGCGCCAGCAGCCGGGGGACAGGGTTCGTCGAGCAGTACTTC. Protein sequence: CASSRGTGFVEQYF. The V and J genes are TRBV4-3 and TRBJ2-7, with 9 nucleotides matching TRBD1. The CDR3 is made up of 14 amino acids. CDR1 and CDR2 from the germline V gene are LGHNA and YSLEER. Losses at the gene ends were 4 bases for V and 6 bases for J; bases not matched to a gene: 7.

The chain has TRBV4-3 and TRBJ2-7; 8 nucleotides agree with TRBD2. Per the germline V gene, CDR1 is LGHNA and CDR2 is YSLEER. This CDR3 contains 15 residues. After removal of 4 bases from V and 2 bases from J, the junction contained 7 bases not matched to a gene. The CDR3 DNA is TGCGCCAGCAGCCCGAGTAGCGGGGAGACCTACGAGCAGTACTTC. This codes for CASSPSSGETYEQYF.

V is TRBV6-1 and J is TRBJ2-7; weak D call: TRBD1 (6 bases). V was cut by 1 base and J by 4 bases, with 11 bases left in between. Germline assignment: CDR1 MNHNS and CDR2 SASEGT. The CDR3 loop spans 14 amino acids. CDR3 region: CASSEGHREYEQYF. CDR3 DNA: TGTGCCAGCAGTGAAGGCCACAGGGAATACGAGCAGTACTTC.

The CDR3 nucleotides are TGCAGCGTCTTACAGGGACTAGCGGGAGGTGGAGGGGGGGAGCTGTTTTTT. Translating gives CSVLQGLAGGGGGELFF. The chain links TRBV29-1 to TRBJ2-2; 15 nucleotides line up with TRBD2. The J segment lost 8 bases and the V segment lost 6 bases, leaving 13 bases of the junction unmatched. Germline V gene lookup returns CDR1 SQVTM and CDR2 ANQGSEA. CDR3 length: 17 amino acids.

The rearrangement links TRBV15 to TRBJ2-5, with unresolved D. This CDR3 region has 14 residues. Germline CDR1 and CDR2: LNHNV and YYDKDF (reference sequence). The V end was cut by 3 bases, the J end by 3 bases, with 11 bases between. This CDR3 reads CATSRDYPKETQYF. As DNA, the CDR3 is TGTGCCACCAGCAGGGATTATCCCAAAGAGACCCAGTACTTC.

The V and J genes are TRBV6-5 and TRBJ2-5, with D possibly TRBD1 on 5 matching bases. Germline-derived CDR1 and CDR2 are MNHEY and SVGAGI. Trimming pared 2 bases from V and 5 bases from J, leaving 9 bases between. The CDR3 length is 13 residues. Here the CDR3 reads CASSYRGWETQYF. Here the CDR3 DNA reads TGTGCCAGCAGTTACAGGGGTTGGGAGACCCAGTACTTC.

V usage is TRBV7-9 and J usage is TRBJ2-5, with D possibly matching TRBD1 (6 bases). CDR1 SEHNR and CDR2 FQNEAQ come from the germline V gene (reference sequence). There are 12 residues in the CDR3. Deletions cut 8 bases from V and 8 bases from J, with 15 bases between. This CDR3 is CASLSEGDTQYF. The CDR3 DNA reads TGTGCCAGCCTATCCGAGGGGGATACCCAGTACTTC.

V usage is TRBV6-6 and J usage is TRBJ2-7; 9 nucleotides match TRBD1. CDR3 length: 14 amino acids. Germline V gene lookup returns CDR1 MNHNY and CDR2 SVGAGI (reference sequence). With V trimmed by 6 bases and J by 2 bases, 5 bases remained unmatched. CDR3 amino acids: CASRLQGATYEQYF. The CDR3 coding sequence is TGTGCCAGCAGACTACAGGGGGCGACCTACGAGCAGTACTTC.

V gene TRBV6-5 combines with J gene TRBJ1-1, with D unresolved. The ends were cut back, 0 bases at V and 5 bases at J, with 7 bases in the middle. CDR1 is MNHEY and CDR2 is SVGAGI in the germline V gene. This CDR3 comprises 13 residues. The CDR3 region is CASSYSERTEAFF. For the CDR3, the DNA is TGTGCCAGCAGTTACTCTGAAAGGACTGAAGCTTTCTTT.

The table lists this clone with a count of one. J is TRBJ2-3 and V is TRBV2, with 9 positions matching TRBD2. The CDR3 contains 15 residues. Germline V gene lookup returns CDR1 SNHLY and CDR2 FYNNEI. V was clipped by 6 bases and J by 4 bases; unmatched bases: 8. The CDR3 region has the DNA TGTGCCAGCAGGAATAGCGGGAGAGCAGCAGATACGCAGTATTTT. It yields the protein CASRNSGRAADTQYF.

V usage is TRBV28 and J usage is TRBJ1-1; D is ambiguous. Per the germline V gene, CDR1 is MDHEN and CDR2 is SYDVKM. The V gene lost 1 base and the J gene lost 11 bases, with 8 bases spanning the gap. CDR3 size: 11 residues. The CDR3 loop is CASSLSGGAFF. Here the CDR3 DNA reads TGTGCCAGCAGTTTATCTGGAGGGGCTTTCTTT.

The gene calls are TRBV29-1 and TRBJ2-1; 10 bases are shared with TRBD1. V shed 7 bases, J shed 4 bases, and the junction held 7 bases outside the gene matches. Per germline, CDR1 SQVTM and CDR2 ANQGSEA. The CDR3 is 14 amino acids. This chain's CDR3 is CSGTGTGDYNEQFF. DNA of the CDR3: TGCAGCGGTACCGGGACAGGGGATTACAATGAGCAGTTCTTC.

The CDR3 nucleotides read TGTGCCAGCAGCTTAGGGGTACAGGTCTCCTACGAGCAGTACTTC. Protein: CASSLGVQVSYEQYF. The genes are TRBV7-2 and TRBJ2-7; the D gene is possibly TRBD1 (5 bases). Germline assignment: CDR1 SGHTA and CDR2 FQGNSA. The CDR3 consists of 15 residues. V dropped 1 base and J dropped 0 bases, with 10 bases sitting between them.

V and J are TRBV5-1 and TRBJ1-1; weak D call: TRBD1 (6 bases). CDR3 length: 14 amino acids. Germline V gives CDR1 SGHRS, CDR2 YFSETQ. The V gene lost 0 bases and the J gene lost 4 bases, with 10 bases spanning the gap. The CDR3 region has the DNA TGCGCCAGCAGCTTGGACAGGGTGGGCACTGAAGCTTTCTTT. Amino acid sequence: CASSLDRVGTEAFF.

CDR3 coding DNA: TGCGCCAGCAGCTCGGGACAGGGGGCGGTTTCACCCCTCCACTTT. Translation: CASSSGQGAVSPLHF. V is TRBV5-1 and J is TRBJ1-6; 12 bases map to TRBD1. J gave up 9 bases and V 3 bases, and 4 bases lay outside the gene matches. The germline V gene has CDR1 SGHRS and CDR2 YFSETQ. The CDR3 extends over 15 amino acids. The full variable domain, its missing parts supplied by reference TRBV5-1 and TRBJ1-6, is KAGVTQTPRYLIKTRGQQVTLSCSPISGHRSVSWYQQTPGQGLQFLFEYFSETQRNKGNFPGRFSGRQFSNSRSEMNVSTLELGDSALYLCASSSGQGAVSPLHFGNGTRLTVT.

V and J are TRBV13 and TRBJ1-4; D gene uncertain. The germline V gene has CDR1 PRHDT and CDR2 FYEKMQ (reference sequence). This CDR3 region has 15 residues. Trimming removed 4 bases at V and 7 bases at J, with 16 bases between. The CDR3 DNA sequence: TGTGCCAGCAGCTCCAGCCGTTCCATTGGTGAAAAACTGTTTTTT. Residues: CASSSSRSIGEKLFF. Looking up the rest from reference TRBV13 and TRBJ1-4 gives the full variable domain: AAGVIQSPRHLIKEKRETATLKCYPIPRHDTVYWYQQGPGQDPQFLISFYEKMQSDKGSIPDRFSAQQFSDYHSELNMSSLELGDSALYFCASSSSRSIGEKLFFGSGTQLSVL.

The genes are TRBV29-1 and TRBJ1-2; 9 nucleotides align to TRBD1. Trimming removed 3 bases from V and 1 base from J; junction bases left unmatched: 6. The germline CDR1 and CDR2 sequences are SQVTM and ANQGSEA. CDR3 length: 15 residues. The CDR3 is CSVEDRGQRNYGYTF. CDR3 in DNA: TGCAGCGTTGAGGACAGGGGACAACGTAACTATGGCTACACCTTC.

The CDR3 DNA reads TGCGCCAGCAGCCCGGACTGGAATCAGCCCCAGCATTTT. As protein: CASSPDWNQPQHF. This rearrangement joins TRBV4-1 to TRBJ1-5; no clear D. Germline CDR1 is MGHRA and CDR2 is YSYEKL. This CDR3 region has 13 residues. Trimming stripped 4 bases from V and 4 bases from J, with 8 bases between.

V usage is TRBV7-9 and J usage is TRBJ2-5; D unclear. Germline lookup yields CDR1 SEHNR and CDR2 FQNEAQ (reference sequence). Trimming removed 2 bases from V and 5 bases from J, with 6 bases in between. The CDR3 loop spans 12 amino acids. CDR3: CASSLSSETQYF. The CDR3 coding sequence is TGTGCCAGCAGCTTAAGCTCCGAGACCCAGTACTTC.

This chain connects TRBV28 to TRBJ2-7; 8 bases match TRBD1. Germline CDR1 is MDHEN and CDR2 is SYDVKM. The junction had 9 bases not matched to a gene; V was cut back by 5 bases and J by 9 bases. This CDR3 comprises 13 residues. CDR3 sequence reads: CASSTSGGWWQYF. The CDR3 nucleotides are TGTGCCAGCAGTACATCAGGGGGCTGGTGGCAGTACTTC.

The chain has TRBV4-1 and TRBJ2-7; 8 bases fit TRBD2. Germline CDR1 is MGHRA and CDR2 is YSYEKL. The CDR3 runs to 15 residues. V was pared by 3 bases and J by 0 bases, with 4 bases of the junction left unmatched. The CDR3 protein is CASSQIAGSSYEQYF. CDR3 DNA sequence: TGCGCCAGCAGCCAGATAGCGGGGAGCTCCTACGAGCAGTACTTC.

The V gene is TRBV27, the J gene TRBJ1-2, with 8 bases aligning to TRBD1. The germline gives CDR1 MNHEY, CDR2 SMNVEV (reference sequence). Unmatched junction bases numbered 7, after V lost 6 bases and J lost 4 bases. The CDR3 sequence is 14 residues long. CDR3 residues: CASRTGGPIYGYTF. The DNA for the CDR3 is TGTGCCAGCAGAACAGGGGGACCCATCTATGGCTACACCTTC.

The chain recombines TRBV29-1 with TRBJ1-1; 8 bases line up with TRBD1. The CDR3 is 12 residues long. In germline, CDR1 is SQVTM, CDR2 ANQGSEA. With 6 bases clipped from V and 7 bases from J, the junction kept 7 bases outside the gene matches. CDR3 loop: CSVAGTGIEAFF. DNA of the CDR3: TGCAGCGTGGCCGGGACAGGCATTGAAGCTTTCTTT.

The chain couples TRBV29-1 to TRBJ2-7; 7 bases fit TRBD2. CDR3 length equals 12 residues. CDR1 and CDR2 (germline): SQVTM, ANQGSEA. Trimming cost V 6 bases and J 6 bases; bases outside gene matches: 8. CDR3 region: CSVPSGSGEQYF. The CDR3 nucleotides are TGCAGCGTACCTAGCGGCTCCGGCGAGCAGTACTTC.

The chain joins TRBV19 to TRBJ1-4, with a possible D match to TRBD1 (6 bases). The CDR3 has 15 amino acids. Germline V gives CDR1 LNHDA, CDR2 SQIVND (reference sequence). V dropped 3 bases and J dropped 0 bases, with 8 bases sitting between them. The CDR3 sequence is CASSMKGATNEKLFF. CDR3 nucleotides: TGTGCCAGTAGTATGAAGGGGGCAACTAATGAAAAACTGTTTTTT.

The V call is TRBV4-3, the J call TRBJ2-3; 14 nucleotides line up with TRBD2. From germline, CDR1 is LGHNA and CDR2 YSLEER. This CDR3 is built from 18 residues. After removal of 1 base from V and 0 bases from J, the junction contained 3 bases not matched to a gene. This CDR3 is CASSQGLAGGPSTDTQYF. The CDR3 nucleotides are TGCGCCAGCAGCCAAGGACTAGCGGGAGGGCCTAGCACAGATACGCAGTATTTT.

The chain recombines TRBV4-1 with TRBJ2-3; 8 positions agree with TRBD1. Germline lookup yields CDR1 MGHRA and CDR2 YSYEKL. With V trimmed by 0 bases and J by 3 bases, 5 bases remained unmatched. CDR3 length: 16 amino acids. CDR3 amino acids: CASSQEGQGWTDTQYF. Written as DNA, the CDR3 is TGCGCCAGCAGCCAAGAAGGACAGGGCTGGACAGATACGCAGTATTTT.

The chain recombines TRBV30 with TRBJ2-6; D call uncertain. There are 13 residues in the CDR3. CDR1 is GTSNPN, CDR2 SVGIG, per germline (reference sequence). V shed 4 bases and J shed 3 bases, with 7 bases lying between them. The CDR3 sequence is CAWTFGGANVLTF. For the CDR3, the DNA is TGTGCCTGGACCTTTGGTGGGGCCAACGTCCTGACTTTC.